The 5 T cell receptor beta chains reported below all come from one sample, sequenced in a study of human T cells and chemical hapten exposure. TCRdb fed the RACE reads into MiXCR, producing one record per CDR3 protein. The table includes some 91,000 distinct CDR3 sequences, over 10% detected once. Time point specified: patch test 1, 2 weeks after DPC sensitization. The treatment denotes: therapeutic diphenylcyclopropenone sensitization with weekly scalp DPC. This material consisted of whole blood, taken in connection with sensitization to the hapten diphenylcyclopropenone (DPC). Receptors were obtained from a woman aged 35 to 49 with alopecia areata. Some clones in this sample may be carry-over from other donors' samples.

This clonotype was detected a few times. The rearrangement links TRBV12-3 or TRBV12-4 to TRBJ1-5; weak D call: TRBD1 (6 bases). This CDR3 comprises 13 residues. V dropped 5 bases and J dropped 7 bases, with 12 bases sitting between them. DNA for the CDR3: TGTGCCAGCAGTCTACAGGGAGGCCAGCCCCAGCATTTT. Translated, it gives CASSLQGGQPQHF.

This clonotype was picked up many times. This chain uses TRBV4-1 with TRBJ2-1; D ambiguous. Trimming left V 4 bases short and J 7 bases short, with 11 bases between. The germline gives CDR1 MGHRA, CDR2 YSYEKL. CDR3 size: 13 residues. In DNA form, the CDR3 reads TGCGCCAGCAGCCTAGAAGGGTGGAATGAGCAGTTCTTC. This codes for CASSLEGWNEQFF.

This clonotype occurred many times. V is TRBV29-1 and J is TRBJ1-4, with 7 bases fitting TRBD1. Germline-derived CDR1 and CDR2 are SQVTM and ANQGSEA. V gave up 7 bases and J gave up 8 bases; unmatched junction bases: 7. This CDR3 has 12 amino acids. CDR3 nucleotides: TGCAGCGCTTCGGGGACAGCCGAAAAACTGTTTTTT. It specifies CSASGTAEKLFF.

This clonotype has a handful of counts. The chain links TRBV18 to TRBJ2-1; no clear D gene. V lost 0 bases, J lost 12 bases, and 12 bases lay in between. This CDR3 has 13 amino acids. Germline loops: CDR1 KGHSH, CDR2 LQKENI. The CDR3 DNA follows: TGTGCCAGCTCACCACCGGGTGTACTCGTGCAGTTCTTC. This gives the protein CASSPPGVLVQFF.

This clonotype was recorded at least ten times. The V gene is TRBV7-9, the J gene TRBJ2-1; perhaps D is TRBD1 or TRBD2 (5 bases each). The ends were cut back, 1 base at V and 1 base at J, with 8 bases in the middle. Looked up from germline, CDR1 is SEHNR and CDR2 is FQNEAQ (reference sequence). This CDR3 is built from 15 residues. The CDR3: CASSLGGGSYNEQFF. In nucleotides, the CDR3 is TGTGCCAGCAGCTTAGGTGGGGGTTCCTACAATGAGCAGTTCTTC.